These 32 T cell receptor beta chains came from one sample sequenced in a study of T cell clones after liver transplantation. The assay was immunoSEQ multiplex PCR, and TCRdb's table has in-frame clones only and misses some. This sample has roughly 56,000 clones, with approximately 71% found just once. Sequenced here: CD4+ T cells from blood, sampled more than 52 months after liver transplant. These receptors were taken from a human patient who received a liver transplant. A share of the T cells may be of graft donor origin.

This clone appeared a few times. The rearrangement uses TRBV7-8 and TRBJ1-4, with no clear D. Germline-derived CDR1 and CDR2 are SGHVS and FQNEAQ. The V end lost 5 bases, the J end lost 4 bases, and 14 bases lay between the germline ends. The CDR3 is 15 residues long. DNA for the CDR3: TGTGCCAGCAGCGCCCAAAGTAACCTTAATGAAAAACTGTTTTTT. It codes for CASSAQSNLNEKLFF.

Here the CDR3 reads CASSFGTAYGYTF. CDR3 nucleotide sequence: TGTGCCAGCAGTTTTGGGACAGCCTATGGCTACACCTTC. The chain carries TRBV28 and TRBJ1-2; 7 bases line up with TRBD1. The germline gives CDR1 MDHEN, CDR2 SYDVKM. Germline trimming cut 3 bases from V and 4 bases from J; bases unmatched to any gene: 2. The CDR3 extends over 13 amino acids.

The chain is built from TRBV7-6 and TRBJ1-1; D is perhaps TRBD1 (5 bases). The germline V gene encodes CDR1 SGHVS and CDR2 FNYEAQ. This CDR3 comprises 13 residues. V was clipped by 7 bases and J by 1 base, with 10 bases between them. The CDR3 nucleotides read TGTGCCAGCAAAAGACAGACGAACACTGAAGCTTTCTTT. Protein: CASKRQTNTEAFF.

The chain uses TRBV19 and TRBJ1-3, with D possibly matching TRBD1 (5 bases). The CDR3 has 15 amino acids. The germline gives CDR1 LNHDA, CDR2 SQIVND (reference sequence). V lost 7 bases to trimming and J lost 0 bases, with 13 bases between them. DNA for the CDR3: TGTGCCAGTATGGATGGGGCCCTCTCTGGAAACACCATATATTTT. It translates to CASMDGALSGNTIYF.

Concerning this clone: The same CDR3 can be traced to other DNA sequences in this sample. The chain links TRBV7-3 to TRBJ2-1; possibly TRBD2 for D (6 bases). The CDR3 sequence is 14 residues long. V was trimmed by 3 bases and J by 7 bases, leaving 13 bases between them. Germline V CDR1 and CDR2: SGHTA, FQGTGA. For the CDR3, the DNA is TGTGCCAGCAGCTTCTCCGGGGGAGCAAATGAGCAGTTCTTC. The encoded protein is CASSFSGGANEQFF.

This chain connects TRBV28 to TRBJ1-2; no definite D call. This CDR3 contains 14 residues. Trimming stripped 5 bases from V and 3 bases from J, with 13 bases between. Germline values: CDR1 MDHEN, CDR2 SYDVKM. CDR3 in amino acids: CASSPGPWDYGYTF. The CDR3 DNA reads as TGTGCCAGCAGTCCTGGGCCATGGGACTATGGCTACACCTTC.

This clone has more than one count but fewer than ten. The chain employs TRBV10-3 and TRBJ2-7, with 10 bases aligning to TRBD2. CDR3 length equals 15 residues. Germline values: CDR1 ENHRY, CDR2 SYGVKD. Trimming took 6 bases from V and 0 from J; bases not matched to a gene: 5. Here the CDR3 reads CAISQSGGASYEQYF. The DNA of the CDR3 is TGTGCCATCAGCCAAAGCGGGGGGGCCTCCTACGAGCAGTACTTC.

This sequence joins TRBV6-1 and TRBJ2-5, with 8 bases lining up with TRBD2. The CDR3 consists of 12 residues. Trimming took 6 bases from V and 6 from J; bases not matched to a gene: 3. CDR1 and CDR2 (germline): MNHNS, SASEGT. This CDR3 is CASRVAGKTQYF. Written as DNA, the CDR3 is TGTGCCAGCAGGGTAGCGGGGAAGACCCAGTACTTC.

The CDR3 nucleotides are TGTGCCAGCAGTTCCGGTCGCACCGGGGAGCTGTTTTTT. Residues: CASSSGRTGELFF. This rearrangement joins TRBV27 to TRBJ2-2, with D unclear. This CDR3 spans 13 amino acids. Trimming pared 4 bases from V and 4 bases from J, leaving 7 bases between. Per germline, CDR1 MNHEY and CDR2 SMNVEV (reference sequence).

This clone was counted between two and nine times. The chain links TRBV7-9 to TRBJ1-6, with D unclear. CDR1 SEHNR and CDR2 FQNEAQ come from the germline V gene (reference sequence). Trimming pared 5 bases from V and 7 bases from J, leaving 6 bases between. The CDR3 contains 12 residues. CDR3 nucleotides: TGTGCCAGCAGCCGACTAAATTCACCCCTCCACTTT. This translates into CASSRLNSPLHF.

CDR3: CSVAGNNEKLFF. DNA of the CDR3: TGCAGCGTTGCGGGGAATAATGAAAAACTGTTTTTT. The J gene is TRBJ1-4, the V gene TRBV29-1; no reliable D call. Germline CDR1 is SQVTM and CDR2 is ANQGSEA. Trimming took 4 bases from V and 4 from J, leaving 7 bases between them. The CDR3 is 12 residues long.

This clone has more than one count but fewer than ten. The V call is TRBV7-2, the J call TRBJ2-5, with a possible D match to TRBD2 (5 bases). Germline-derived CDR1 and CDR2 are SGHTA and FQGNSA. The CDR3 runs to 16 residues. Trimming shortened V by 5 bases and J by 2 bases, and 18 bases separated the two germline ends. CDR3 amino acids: CASSRFPRGRQETQYF. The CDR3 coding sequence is TGTGCCAGCAGCAGATTCCCCCGGGGAAGGCAAGAGACCCAGTACTTC.

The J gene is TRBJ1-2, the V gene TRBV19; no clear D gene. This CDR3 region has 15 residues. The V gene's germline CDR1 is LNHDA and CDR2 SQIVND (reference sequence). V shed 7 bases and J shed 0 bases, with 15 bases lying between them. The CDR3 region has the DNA TGTGCCAGTAACCCCCTTGCCGGCTCTAACTATGGCTACACCTTC. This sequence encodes CASNPLAGSNYGYTF.

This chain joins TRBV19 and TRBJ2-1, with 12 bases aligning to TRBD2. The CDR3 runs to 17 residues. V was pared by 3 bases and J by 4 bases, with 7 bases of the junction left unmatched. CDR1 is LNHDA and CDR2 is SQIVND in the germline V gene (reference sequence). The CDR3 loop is CASSILAGGPAYNEQFF. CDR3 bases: TGTGCCAGTAGTATTCTAGCGGGGGGGCCGGCGTACAATGAGCAGTTCTTC.

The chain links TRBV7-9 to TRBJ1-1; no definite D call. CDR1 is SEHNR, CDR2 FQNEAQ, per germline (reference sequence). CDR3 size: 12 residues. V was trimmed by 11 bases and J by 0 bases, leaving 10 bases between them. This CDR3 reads CAGRIMNTEAFF. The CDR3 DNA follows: TGTGCCGGGCGGATCATGAACACTGAAGCTTTCTTT. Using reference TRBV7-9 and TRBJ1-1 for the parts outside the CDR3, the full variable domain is DTGVSQNPRHKITKRGQNVTFRCDPISEHNRLYWYRQTLGQGPEFLTYFQNEAQLEKSRLLSDRFSAERPKGSFSTLEIQRTEQGDSAMYLCAGRIMNTEAFFGQGTRLTVV.

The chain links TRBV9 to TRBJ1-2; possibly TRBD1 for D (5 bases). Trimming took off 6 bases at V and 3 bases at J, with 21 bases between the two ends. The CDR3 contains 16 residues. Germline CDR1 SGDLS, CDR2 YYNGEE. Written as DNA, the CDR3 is TGTGCCAGCACTCCGGTCCTGGGGGGGTCGGACTATGGCTACACCTTC. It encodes CASTPVLGGSDYGYTF.

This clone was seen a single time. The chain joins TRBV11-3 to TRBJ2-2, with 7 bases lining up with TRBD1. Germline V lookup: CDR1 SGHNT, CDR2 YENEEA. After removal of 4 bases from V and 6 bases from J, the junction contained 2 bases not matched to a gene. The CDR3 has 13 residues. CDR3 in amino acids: CASSYRGSGELFF. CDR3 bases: TGTGCCAGCAGCTACAGGGGTTCCGGGGAGCTGTTTTTT. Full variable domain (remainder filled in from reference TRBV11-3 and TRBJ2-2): EAGVVQSPRYKIIEKKQPVAFWCNPISGHNTLYWYLQNLGQGPELLIRYENEEAVDDSQLPKDRFSAERLKGVDSTLKIQPAELGDSAVYLCASSYRGSGELFFGEGSRLTVL.

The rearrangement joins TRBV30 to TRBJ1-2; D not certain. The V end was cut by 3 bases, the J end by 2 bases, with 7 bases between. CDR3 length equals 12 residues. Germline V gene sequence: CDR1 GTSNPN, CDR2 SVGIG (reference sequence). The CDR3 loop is CAWSDVNYGYTF. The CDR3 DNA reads TGTGCCTGGAGCGACGTGAACTATGGCTACACCTTC.

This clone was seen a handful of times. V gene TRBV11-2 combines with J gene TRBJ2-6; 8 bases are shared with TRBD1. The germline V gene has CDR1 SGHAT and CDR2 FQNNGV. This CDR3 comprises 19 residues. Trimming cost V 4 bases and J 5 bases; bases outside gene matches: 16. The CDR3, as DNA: TGTGCCAGCAGCTCGACTTATAGATCCAGGGGGCGGTGGGCCAACGTCCTGACTTTC. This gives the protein CASSSTYRSRGRWANVLTF.

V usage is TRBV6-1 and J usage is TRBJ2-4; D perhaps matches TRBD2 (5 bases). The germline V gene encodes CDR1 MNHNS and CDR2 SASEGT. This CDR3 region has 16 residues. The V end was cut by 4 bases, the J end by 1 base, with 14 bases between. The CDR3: CASSARPGTAKNIQYF. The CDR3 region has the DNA TGTGCCAGCAGTGCTCGGCCGGGAACGGCCAAAAACATTCAGTACTTC.

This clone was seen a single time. CDR3 sequence: CASSLGTGRTEAFF. Here the CDR3 DNA reads TGTGCCAGCAGCTTAGGGACAGGGAGAACTGAAGCTTTCTTT. This chain uses TRBV7-9 with TRBJ1-1; 8 bases agree with TRBD1. Unmatched junction bases numbered 3, after V lost 1 base and J lost 5 bases. This CDR3 is 14 amino acids long. Germline lookup yields CDR1 SEHNR and CDR2 FQNEAQ (reference sequence).

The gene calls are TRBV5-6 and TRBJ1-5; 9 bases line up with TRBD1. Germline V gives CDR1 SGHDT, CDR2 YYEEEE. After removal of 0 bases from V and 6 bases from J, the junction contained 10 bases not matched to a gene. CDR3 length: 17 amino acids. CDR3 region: CASSLVGTGSDGQPQHF. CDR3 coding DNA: TGTGCCAGCAGCTTGGTGGGGACAGGGTCCGATGGTCAGCCCCAGCATTTT.

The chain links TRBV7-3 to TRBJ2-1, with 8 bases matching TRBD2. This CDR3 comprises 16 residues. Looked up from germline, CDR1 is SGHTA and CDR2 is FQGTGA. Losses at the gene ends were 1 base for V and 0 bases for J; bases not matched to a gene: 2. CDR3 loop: CASSLNSGVSYNEQFF. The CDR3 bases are TGTGCCAGCAGCTTAAATAGCGGGGTCTCCTACAATGAGCAGTTCTTC.

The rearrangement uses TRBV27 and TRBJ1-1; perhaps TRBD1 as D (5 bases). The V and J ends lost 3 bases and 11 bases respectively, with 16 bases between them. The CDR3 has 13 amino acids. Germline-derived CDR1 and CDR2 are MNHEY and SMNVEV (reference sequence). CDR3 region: CASSFGGGGIAFF. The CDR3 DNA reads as TGTGCCAGCAGTTTTGGGGGAGGAGGGATCGCTTTCTTT.

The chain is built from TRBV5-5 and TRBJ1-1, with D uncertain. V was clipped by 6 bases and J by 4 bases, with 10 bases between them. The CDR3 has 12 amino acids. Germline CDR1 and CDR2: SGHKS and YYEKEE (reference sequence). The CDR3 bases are TGTGCCAGCAAATACGATTCCACTGAAGCTTTCTTT. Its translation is CASKYDSTEAFF.

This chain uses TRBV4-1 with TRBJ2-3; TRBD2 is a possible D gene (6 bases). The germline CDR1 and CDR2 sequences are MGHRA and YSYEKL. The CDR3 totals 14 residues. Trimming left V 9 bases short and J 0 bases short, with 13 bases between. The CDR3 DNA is TGCGCCAGTAAAAATAGCGGTAGCACAGATACGCAGTATTTT. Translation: CASKNSGSTDTQYF.

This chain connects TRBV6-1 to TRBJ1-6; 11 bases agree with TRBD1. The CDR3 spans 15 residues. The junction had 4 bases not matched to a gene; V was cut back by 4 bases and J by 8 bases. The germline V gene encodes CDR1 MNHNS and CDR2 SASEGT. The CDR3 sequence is CASSVQGQGDSPLHF. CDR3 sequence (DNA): TGTGCCAGCAGTGTACAGGGACAGGGGGATTCACCCCTCCACTTT.

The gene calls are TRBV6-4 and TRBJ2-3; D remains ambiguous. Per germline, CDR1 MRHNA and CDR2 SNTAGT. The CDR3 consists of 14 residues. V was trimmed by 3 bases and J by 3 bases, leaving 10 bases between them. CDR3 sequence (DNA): TGTGCCAGCAGTGAAATGTGGAATACAGATACGCAGTATTTT. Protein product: CASSEMWNTDTQYF.

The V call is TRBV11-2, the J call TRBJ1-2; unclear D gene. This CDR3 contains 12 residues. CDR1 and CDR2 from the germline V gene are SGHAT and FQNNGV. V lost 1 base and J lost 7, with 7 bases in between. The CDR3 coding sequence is TGTGCCAGCAGCTTAGGGGTTTCTGGCTACACCTTC. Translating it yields CASSLGVSGYTF.

The CDR3, as DNA: TGTGCCACCAGCAGGGCCGGGCTGCTGGGGCAGCCCCAGCATTTT. Translation gives CATSRAGLLGQPQHF. The V and J genes are TRBV15 and TRBJ1-5; the D is unclear. Germline lookup yields CDR1 LNHNV and CDR2 YYDKDF (reference sequence). The CDR3 runs 15 residues. The V end lost 3 bases, the J end lost 7 bases, and 16 bases lay between the germline ends. The whole variable domain, filled in from reference TRBV15 and TRBJ1-5, reads DAMVIQNPRYQVTQFGKPVTLSCSQTLNHNVMYWYQQKSSQAPKLLFHYYDKDFNNEADTPDNFQSRRPNTSFCFLDIRSPGLGDTAMYLCATSRAGLLGQPQHFGDGTRLSIL.

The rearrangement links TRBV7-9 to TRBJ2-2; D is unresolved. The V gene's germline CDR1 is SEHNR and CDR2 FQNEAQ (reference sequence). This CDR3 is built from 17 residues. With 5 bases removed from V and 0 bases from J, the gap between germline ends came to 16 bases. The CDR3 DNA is TGTGCCAGCAGCCCAAGTACGTACTTTTCGAACACCGGGGAGCTGTTTTTT. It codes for CASSPSTYFSNTGELFF.

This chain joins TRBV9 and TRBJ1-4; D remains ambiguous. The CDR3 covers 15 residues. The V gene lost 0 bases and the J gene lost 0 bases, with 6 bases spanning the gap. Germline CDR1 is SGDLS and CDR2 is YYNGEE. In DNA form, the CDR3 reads TGTGCCAGCAGCGTAGGGATCACAACTAATGAAAAACTGTTTTTT. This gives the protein CASSVGITTNEKLFF.